This T cell receptor beta chain was observed in a study of CD8+CD57+ T cells in acquired aplastic anemia. Study findings and constraints: Patients and controls had in common 25 to 30 CD8+ CDR3 sequences.

The CDR3 has 16 amino acids. The germline V gene has CDR1 SGHDN and CDR2 FVKESK. Trimming shortened V by 5 bases and J by 3 bases, and 19 bases separated the two germline ends. Comments on this clonotype: Its antigen is unknown.

Only patients with CD8+CD57+ cell expansion on flow cytometry were chosen for sequencing. Severe acquired aplastic anemia was the diagnosis recorded for all patients. Genomic DNA provided the template from which TCR beta VDJ and CDR3 profiles were obtained. TCRdb reanalysed the reads using MiXCR and keeps one entry per CDR3 protein. The data hold a few hundred thousand distinct CDR3 sequences, with roughly a third observed a single time. The TCR sequence derives from a human donor with aplastic anemia. The chain couples TRBV14 to TRBJ1-2; perhaps TRBD1 as D (6 bases). What was sequenced was sorted CD4+, CD8+, or CD8+CD57+ T cells (not recorded which) from PBMCs. CDR3 nucleotide sequence: TGTGCCAGCAGCTCAGGCAGGGGCTTTGAACACTATGGCTACACCTTC. The encoded protein is CASSSGRGFEHYGYTF.